These T cell receptor beta chains were read from a single sample in a study of blood T cell repertoires in COVID-19. Sequenced by immunoSEQ multiplex PCR; TCRdb stores in-frame clones only, minus some. The sample lists around 250,000 clones, roughly 86% seen once, with over 8% in the top ten. What was sequenced was peripheral blood. The receptor source for this set is a man aged 40-49 years with active or convalescent COVID-19. Each CDR3 is given with its conserved first and last residue. D genes are given only for firm matches. The listing skips clone size in some rows; elsewhere it reads once, few, many or a size class.

clone size	V gene	D gene	J gene	CDR3 protein	CDR3 DNA
NA	TRBV9	TRBD1	TRBJ2-1	CASSGRTGTAYNEQFF	TGTGCCAGCAGCGGTCGAACCGGGACAGCCTACAATGAGCAGTTCTTC
NA	TRBV28	NA	TRBJ1-2	CASSRSGYGYTF	TGTGCCAGCAGCCGCAGCGGGTATGGCTACACCTTC
NA	TRBV9	NA	TRBJ1-1	CASSVTPDMNTEAFF	TGTGCCAGCAGCGTAACGCCAGACATGAACACTGAAGCTTTCTTT
NA	TRBV6-5	NA	TRBJ1-5	CASRTDAGYNQPQHF	TGTGCCAGCAGAACCGACGCAGGGTACAATCAGCCCCAGCATTTT
NA	TRBV7-9	NA	TRBJ1-1	CASSRTAGLMNTEAFF	TGTGCCAGCAGTCGGACAGCCGGGCTCATGAACACTGAAGCTTTCTTT
NA	TRBV11-2	NA	TRBJ2-1	CASSSLQGHNEQFF	TGTGCCAGCAGCTCACTACAGGGCCACAATGAGCAGTTCTTC
NA	TRBV28	TRBD1	TRBJ1-2	CASWGRGLGYGYTF	TGTGCCAGCTGGGGCAGGGGGCTTGGCTATGGCTACACCTTC
NA	TRBV30	TRBD2	TRBJ2-1	CAGASIGGLAGEGRLNEQFF	TGTGCCGGGGCTAGTATTGGGGGACTAGCGGGAGAGGGTCGACTGAATGAGCAGTTCTTC
NA	TRBV5-4	TRBD1	TRBJ2-1	CASSRQTGVEQFF	TGTGCCAGCAGCCGTCAGACAGGGGTCGAGCAGTTCTTC
NA	TRBV28	NA	TRBJ2-3	CASSPPGLNTDTQYF	TGTGCCAGCAGTCCCCCGGGACTTAACACAGATACGCAGTATTTT
NA	TRBV6-5	NA	TRBJ1-3	CASSYGTSSGNTIYF	TGTGCCAGCAGTTACGGGACATCTTCTGGAAACACCATATATTTT
NA	TRBV27	NA	TRBJ2-3	CASSLTLLAASTDTQYF	TGTGCCAGCAGTCTCACCTTACTAGCAGCTAGCACAGATACGCAGTATTTT
once	TRBV4-1	NA	TRBJ2-2	CASSPGTLNTGELFF	TGCGCCAGCAGCCCCGGGACATTGAACACCGGGGAGCTGTTTTTT
NA	TRBV9	NA	TRBJ1-3	CASSRRRPVSSGNTIYF	TGTGCCAGCAGCCGCAGGAGGCCAGTTTCCTCTGGAAACACCATATATTTT
NA	TRBV5-4	NA	TRBJ1-1	CASSFHSTEAFF	TGTGCCAGCAGCTTCCATAGCACTGAAGCTTTCTTT
NA	TRBV4-1	NA	TRBJ2-5	CASSPLQALETQYF	TGCGCCAGCAGCCCCCTACAGGCCCTCGAGACCCAGTACTTC
NA	TRBV18	NA	TRBJ2-7	CASSTNQGGEQYF	TGTGCCAGCTCGACGAATCAGGGCGGCGAGCAGTACTTC